This TCR beta chain was observed in a study of control samples from healthy donors and cancer patients. Here immunoSEQ multiplex PCR was the method, and the copy in TCRdb shows in-frame clones only, minus some. The table shows more than 110,000 clones, with roughly 92% occurring only once. Sequenced: blood. This receptor was taken from a man younger than 40 in good health.

The CDR3 coding sequence is TGTGCCAGCAGCGGAAGAGGGGGAGGGTTATCCTACGAGCAGTACTTC. Protein sequence: CASSGRGGGLSYEQYF. V usage is TRBV11-2 and J usage is TRBJ2-7, with D possibly being TRBD2 (7 bases). Germline V CDR1 and CDR2: SGHAT, FQNNGV. The V end lost 5 bases, the J end lost 1 base, and 18 bases lay between the germline ends. The CDR3 is 16 residues long.